The 22 T cell receptor beta chains below come from one sample, sequenced in a study of T cell responses to AZD1222 COVID-19 vaccine. TCRdb's table, derived via immunoSEQ multiplex PCR, lists solely in-frame clones and lacks some. Counted here are 67,000 or so clones, 84% occurring once; the ten biggest clones make up 9.5% to 10%. This sample comprised peripheral blood, obtained on day 0 of AZD1222 vaccination. These receptors were collected from an adult in good health.

The chain couples TRBV4-3 to TRBJ1-1; D ambiguous. Germline loops: CDR1 LGHNA, CDR2 YSLEER. This CDR3 has 15 amino acids. Trimming stripped 0 bases from V and 1 base from J, with 9 bases between. The CDR3 sequence: CASSQDLQKNTEAFF. The CDR3 bases are TGCGCCAGCAGCCAAGATCTTCAGAAGAACACTGAAGCTTTCTTT.

The gene calls are TRBV2 and TRBJ2-7; TRBD1 is a possible D gene (6 bases). In germline, CDR1 is SNHLY, CDR2 FYNNEI. The CDR3 totals 14 residues. Trimming shortened V by 2 bases and J by 9 bases, and 17 bases separated the two germline ends. CDR3 protein: CASSEQGTYVGQYF. The DNA for the CDR3 is TGTGCCAGCAGTGAACAGGGGACCTACGTTGGGCAGTACTTC. The variable domain in full, with the rest retrieved from reference TRBV2 and TRBJ2-7, is EPEVTQTPSHQVTQMGQEVILRCVPISNHLYFYWYRQILGQKVEFLVSFYNNEISEKSEIFDDQFSVERPDGSNFTLKIRSTKLEDSAMYFCASSEQGTYVGQYFGPGTRLTVT.

The chain links TRBV5-1 to TRBJ1-2, with 10 bases matching TRBD1. V was clipped by 4 bases and J by 7 bases; unmatched bases: 10. Germline CDR1 SGHRS, CDR2 YFSETQ. This CDR3 is built from 15 residues. The DNA of the CDR3 is TGCGCCAGCAGCATCACGGGACAGGGGATAGTTGGCTACACCTTC. Protein product: CASSITGQGIVGYTF. Looking up the rest from reference TRBV5-1 and TRBJ1-2 gives the full variable domain: KAGVTQTPRYLIKTRGQQVTLSCSPISGHRSVSWYQQTPGQGLQFLFEYFSETQRNKGNFPGRFSGRQFSNSRSEMNVSTLELGDSALYLCASSITGQGIVGYTFGSGTRLTVV.

V gene TRBV9 combines with J gene TRBJ2-7; D is unresolved. This CDR3 is built from 14 residues. Trimming took 4 bases from V and 7 from J, leaving 18 bases between them. Germline V gene sequence: CDR1 SGDLS, CDR2 YYNGEE. This CDR3 reads CASSSAVGGDEQYF. The DNA for the CDR3 is TGTGCCAGCAGCTCGGCGGTTGGTGGGGATGAGCAGTACTTC. Combining the CDR3 with reference TRBV9 and TRBJ2-7 gives the whole variable domain DSGVTQTPKHLITATGQRVTLRCSPRSGDLSVYWYQQSLDQGLQFLIQYYNGEERAKGNILERFSAQQFPDLHSELNLSSLELGDSALYFCASSSAVGGDEQYFGPGTRLTVT.

This clone was picked up one time. This chain connects TRBV4-1 to TRBJ1-4, with 7 positions matching TRBD1. V lost 2 bases to trimming and J lost 6 bases; unmatched junction nucleotides: 6. Germline V gene sequence: CDR1 MGHRA, CDR2 YSYEKL. The CDR3 contains 15 residues. The CDR3 here is CASSQSAGGYEKLFF. CDR3 coding DNA: TGCGCCAGCAGCCAATCTGCAGGGGGATATGAAAAACTGTTTTTT.

The chain carries TRBV7-9 and TRBJ1-1, with unresolved D. V was pared by 5 bases and J by 0 bases, with 10 bases between. CDR3 length: 14 residues. Germline V lookup: CDR1 SEHNR, CDR2 FQNEAQ (reference sequence). The CDR3 DNA reads TGTGCCAGCAGCCCGGAACTCATGAACACTGAAGCTTTCTTT. Translating it yields CASSPELMNTEAFF.

The chain recombines TRBV10-1 with TRBJ1-6; D not certain. This CDR3 contains 13 residues. Trimming removed 3 bases at V and 7 bases at J, with 7 bases between. Germline-derived CDR1 and CDR2 are WNHNN and SYGVQD (reference sequence). The CDR3 protein is CASSEYSNSPLHF. The CDR3 bases are TGCGCCAGCAGTGAATATTCCAATTCACCCCTCCACTTT.

The rearrangement joins TRBV7-9 to TRBJ1-2; tentatively, D is TRBD1 (6 bases). The CDR3 has 13 residues. V lost 5 bases, J lost 6 bases, and 13 bases lay in between. The germline CDR1 and CDR2 sequences are SEHNR and FQNEAQ (reference sequence). The CDR3 DNA is TGTGCCAGCAGCCCACAGGGTTTCCATGGCTACACCTTC. Protein product: CASSPQGFHGYTF.

The J gene is TRBJ1-2, the V gene TRBV5-1; the D is unclear. The germline V gene has CDR1 SGHRS and CDR2 YFSETQ. The CDR3 is 18 residues long. Between the trimmed V and J ends, which lost 5 bases and 3 bases, there was a span of 26 bases. CDR3 coding DNA: TGCGCCAGCAGGGATCGAGGGCTGGATAGGCCTTATTACTATGGCTACACCTTC. It is translated as CASRDRGLDRPYYYGYTF.

The V call is TRBV6-1, the J call TRBJ1-3; D is undetermined. Looked up from germline, CDR1 is MNHNS and CDR2 is SASEGT. Trimming shortened V by 1 base and J by 4 bases, and 5 bases separated the two germline ends. The length of the CDR3 is 13 residues. The chain's CDR3 is CASSEDAGNTIYF. The CDR3 nucleotides read TGTGCCAGCAGTGAAGACGCAGGAAACACCATATATTTT.

The chain has TRBV15 and TRBJ1-2; D remains ambiguous. This CDR3 region has 13 residues. V was clipped by 3 bases and J by 4 bases, with 9 bases between them. CDR1 LNHNV and CDR2 YYDKDF come from the germline V gene (reference sequence). The CDR3 DNA follows: TGTGCCACCAGCAGTGGGCAGGCCTATGGCTACACCTTC. Translating gives CATSSGQAYGYTF. Full variable domain (outside the CDR3, taken from reference TRBV15 and TRBJ1-2): DAMVIQNPRYQVTQFGKPVTLSCSQTLNHNVMYWYQQKSSQAPKLLFHYYDKDFNNEADTPDNFQSRRPNTSFCFLDIRSPGLGDTAMYLCATSSGQAYGYTFGSGTRLTVV.

CDR3 amino acids: CASSFQDGGGETQYF. CDR3 bases: TGTGCCAGCAGCTTCCAGGATGGCGGTGGAGAGACCCAGTACTTC. J is TRBJ2-5 and V is TRBV7-2; no clear D. Germline CDR1 SGHTA, CDR2 FQGNSA. CDR3 length equals 15 residues. V was shortened by 3 bases and J by 4 bases, with 15 bases between the two germline ends.

This clone was picked up one time. The chain uses TRBV5-1 and TRBJ1-4; no definite D call. V lost 4 bases to trimming and J lost 4 bases, with 14 bases between them. Germline V lookup: CDR1 SGHRS, CDR2 YFSETQ. This CDR3 comprises 15 residues. In DNA, the CDR3 is TGCGCCAGCAGCCTGGGCAGCGGACTTAATGAAAAACTGTTTTTT. It yields the protein CASSLGSGLNEKLFF.

This clone was found a few times. This chain joins TRBV30 and TRBJ1-1; no reliable D call. CDR1 and CDR2 from the germline V gene are GTSNPN and SVGIG (reference sequence). Trimming removed 4 bases from V and 1 base from J, with 13 bases in between. This CDR3 is 14 amino acids long. DNA of the CDR3: TGTGCCTGGACGACCAGGCGTCGGAACACTGAAGCTTTCTTT. This sequence encodes CAWTTRRRNTEAFF.

The V call is TRBV3-1 (or the pseudogene TRBV3-2), the J call TRBJ1-2, with 8 bases identical to TRBD1. From germline, CDR1 is LGHDT and CDR2 YNNKEL (reference sequence). This CDR3 is built from 13 residues. J gave up 8 bases and V 5 bases, and 7 bases lay outside the gene matches. In DNA form, the CDR3 reads TGTGCCAGCAGCTTCGACAGGGGTGGCGGCTACACCTTC. Its protein product is CASSFDRGGGYTF.

The chain uses TRBV10-3 and TRBJ1-2, with D perhaps TRBD1 (5 bases). This CDR3 region has 16 residues. Trimming stripped 0 bases from V and 4 bases from J, with 15 bases between. CDR1 is ENHRY and CDR2 is SYGVKD in the germline V gene. CDR3 sequence reads: CAISESTGEGLYGYTF. Here the CDR3 DNA reads TGTGCCATCAGTGAGTCTACAGGAGAGGGGCTCTATGGCTACACCTTC.

The chain combines TRBV2 with TRBJ1-4; D uncertain. The CDR3 is made up of 16 amino acids. V lost 2 bases to trimming and J lost 0 bases, with 10 bases between them. Per germline, CDR1 SNHLY and CDR2 FYNNEI. In DNA, the CDR3 is TGTGCCAGCAGTGAAATGTGGGGTGCAACTAATGAAAAACTGTTTTTT. It yields the protein CASSEMWGATNEKLFF.

V and J are TRBV7-3 and TRBJ2-3, with 10 bases identical to TRBD2. Losses at the gene ends were 2 bases for V and 4 bases for J; bases not matched to a gene: 6. Per the germline V gene, CDR1 is SGHTA and CDR2 is FQGTGA. The CDR3 is made up of 16 amino acids. The CDR3 spells CASSLFASGGSDTQYF. DNA of the CDR3: TGTGCCAGCAGCTTATTCGCTAGCGGGGGTTCAGATACGCAGTATTTT.

The J gene is TRBJ1-3, the V gene TRBV18; 7 nucleotides match TRBD1. The germline CDR1 and CDR2 sequences are KGHSH and LQKENI. The CDR3 is 17 amino acids. The ends lost 5 bases at V and 1 base at J; junction bases unmatched: 11. The CDR3 is CASSTMTGPLSGNTIYF. CDR3 coding DNA: TGTGCCAGCTCAACTATGACAGGGCCTTTGTCTGGAAACACCATATATTTT.

The sample holds a few counts of this clone. The chain carries TRBV19 and TRBJ1-5, with 9 bases identical to TRBD1. V lost 1 base and J lost 5; bases outside the gene matches: 9. Germline V gene data show CDR1 as LNHDA and CDR2 as SQIVND (reference sequence). The CDR3 has 17 amino acids. Here the CDR3 DNA reads TGTGCCAGTAGTATAGGGCCGGGACAGGGTAGGTATCAGCCCCAGCATTTT. Amino acid sequence: CASSIGPGQGRYQPQHF.

The chain is built from TRBV6-5 and TRBJ1-2, with D possibly being TRBD1 (6 bases). This CDR3 comprises 14 residues. Germline CDR1 is MNHEY and CDR2 is SVGAGI. Trimming removed 6 bases at V and 8 bases at J, with 19 bases between. As DNA, the CDR3 is TGTGCCAGCAGCCCCGGACAGCTCCCAGGGGGCTACACCTTC. This gives the protein CASSPGQLPGGYTF.

This clone has only one observation. The chain combines TRBV28 with TRBJ2-6; D gene uncertain. V was shortened by 8 bases and J by 0 bases, with 5 bases between the two germline ends. Germline assignment: CDR1 MDHEN and CDR2 SYDVKM. This CDR3 spans 13 amino acids. CDR3 in amino acids: CASLLSGANVLTF. CDR3 DNA sequence: TGTGCCAGCCTCCTCTCTGGGGCCAACGTCCTGACTTTC.